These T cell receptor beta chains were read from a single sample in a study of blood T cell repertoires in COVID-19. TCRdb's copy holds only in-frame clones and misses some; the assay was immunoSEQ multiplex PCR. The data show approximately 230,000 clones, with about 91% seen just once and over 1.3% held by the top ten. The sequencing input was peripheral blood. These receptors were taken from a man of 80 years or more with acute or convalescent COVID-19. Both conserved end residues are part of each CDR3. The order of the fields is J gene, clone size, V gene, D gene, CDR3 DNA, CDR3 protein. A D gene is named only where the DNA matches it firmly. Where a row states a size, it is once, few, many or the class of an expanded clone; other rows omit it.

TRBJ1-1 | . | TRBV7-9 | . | TGTGCCAGCATACCACACAAGAACACTGAAGCTTTCTTT | CASIPHKNTEAFF
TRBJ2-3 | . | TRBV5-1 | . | TGCGCCAGCAGGTTCCTGGAGGTTAGCACAGATACGCAGTATTTT | CASRFLEVSTDTQYF
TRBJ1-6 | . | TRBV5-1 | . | TGCGCCAGCAGCCTGACACCCGAAAATTATAATTCACCCCTCCACTTT | CASSLTPENYNSPLHF
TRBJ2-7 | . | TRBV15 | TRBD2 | TGTGCCACCAGCAGAGTAGCGGGGGGGCTTCCCGAGCAGTACTTC | CATSRVAGGLPEQYF
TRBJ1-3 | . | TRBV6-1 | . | TGTGCCAGCAGTGCTTCCCCACAGGGACCTGGAAACACCATATATTTT | CASSASPQGPGNTIYF
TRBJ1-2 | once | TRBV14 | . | TGTGCCAGCAGCCAAGAACTAGAGGATCTAAGAGGCTACACCTTC | CASSQELEDLRGYTF
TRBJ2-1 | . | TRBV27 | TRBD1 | TGTGCCAGCAGTCCGACGGGACAGGGTTTCGCTGAGCAGTTCTTC | CASSPTGQGFAEQFF
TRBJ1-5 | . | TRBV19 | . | TGTGCCAGTAGTCAAAGCGGATTCAATCAGCCCCAGCATTTT | CASSQSGFNQPQHF
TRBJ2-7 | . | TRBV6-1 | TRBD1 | TGTGCCAGCAGTGAGCCGGGACAGGGGGGACGCGAGCAGTACTTC | CASSEPGQGGREQYF
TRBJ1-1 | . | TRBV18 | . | TGTGCCAGCTCACCACAGGGGGACACTGAAGCTTTCTTT | CASSPQGDTEAFF
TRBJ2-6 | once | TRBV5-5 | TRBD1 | TGTGCCAGCAGCGCCTGGACAGGCTCTGGGGCCAACGTCCTGACTTTC | CASSAWTGSGANVLTF
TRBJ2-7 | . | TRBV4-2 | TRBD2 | TGTGCCAGCAGCCCGTGGACTAGCGGGGTCAACGAGCAGTACTTC | CASSPWTSGVNEQYF
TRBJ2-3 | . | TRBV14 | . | TGTGCCAGCAGCCAAGCCCGGTATACGCAGTATTTT | CASSQARYTQYF
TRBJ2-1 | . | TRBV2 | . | TGTGCCAGCAGTGAAACTAGTCTGTACAATGAGCAGTTCTTC | CASSETSLYNEQFF
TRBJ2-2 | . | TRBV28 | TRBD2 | TGTGCCAGCAGTTCCCGACTAGCGGGAGGGCCCTCGTACACCGGGGAGCTGTTTTTT | CASSSRLAGGPSYTGELFF
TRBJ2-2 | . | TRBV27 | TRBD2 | TGTGCCAGCATCCGACTAGCGGGTACCGGGGAGCTGTTTTTT | CASIRLAGTGELFF
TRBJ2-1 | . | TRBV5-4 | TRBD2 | TGTGCCAGCAGCTTGGCCGGGACTAGGCGCAATGAGCAGTTCTTC | CASSLAGTRRNEQFF
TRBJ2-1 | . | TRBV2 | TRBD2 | TGTGCCAGCAGGGGACTAGCGGGACTTCCCAATGAGCAGTTCTTC | CASRGLAGLPNEQFF
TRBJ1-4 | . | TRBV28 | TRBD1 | TGTGCCAGCAGCCCGACAGGGTATCGTGAAAAACTGTTTTTT | CASSPTGYREKLFF
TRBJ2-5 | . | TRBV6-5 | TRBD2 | TGTGCCAGCACCAGCGGGAGACGAGAGACCCAGTACTTC | CASTSGRRETQYF
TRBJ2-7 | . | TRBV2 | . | TGTGCCAGCAGCTTACAGGGACACTCCTACGAGCAGTACTTC | CASSLQGHSYEQYF
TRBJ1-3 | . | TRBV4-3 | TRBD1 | TGCGCCAGCAGCCAAGGGACAGGGGATGGAAACACCATATATTTT | CASSQGTGDGNTIYF
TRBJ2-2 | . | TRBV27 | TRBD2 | TGTGCCAGCAGTTCAATAGCAGAGCGGGAGAAGAGCGGGGAGCTGTTTTTT | CASSSIAEREKSGELFF
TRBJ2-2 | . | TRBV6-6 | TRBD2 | TGTGCCAGCAGCCTAGCGGGGCCGAACACCGGGGAGCTGTTTTTT | CASSLAGPNTGELFF
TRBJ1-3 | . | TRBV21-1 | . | TGTGCCAGCAATCGGGACAGGGGTGATGGAAACACCATATATTTT | CASNRDRGDGNTIYF
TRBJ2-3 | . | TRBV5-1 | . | TGCGCCAGCAGCTTGGATGGGTCCCTAGGCACAGATACGCAGTATTTT | CASSLDGSLGTDTQYF
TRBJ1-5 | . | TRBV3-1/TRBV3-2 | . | TGTGCCAGCAGCCAAGATCTCGGCGGCTCGGCAGACTATCATGGTGGGTATAGCAATCAGCCCCAGCATTTT | CASSQDLGGSADYHGGYSNQPQHF
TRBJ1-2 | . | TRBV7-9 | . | TGTGCCAGCAGCTCCGTCTATGGCTACACCTTC | CASSSVYGYTF
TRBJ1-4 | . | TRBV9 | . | TGTGCCAGCAGCGTAGCTCCCCAGGGCACAACTAATGAAAAACTGTTTTTT | CASSVAPQGTTNEKLFF
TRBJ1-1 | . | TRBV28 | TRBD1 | TGTGCCAGCAGTGAGACCGGGACAGGGGGTGAGAACACTGAAGCTTTCTTT | CASSETGTGGENTEAFF
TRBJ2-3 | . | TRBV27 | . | TGTGCCAGCAGTTTTCAGGGAGATACGCAGTATTTT | CASSFQGDTQYF
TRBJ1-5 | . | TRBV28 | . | TGTGCCAGCAGTTTAACACAGGTCAATCAGCCCCAGCATTTT | CASSLTQVNQPQHF
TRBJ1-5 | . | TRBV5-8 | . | TGTGCCAGCGAAACCATCGGCGGCCTATATAGCAATCAGCCCCAGCATTTT | CASETIGGLYSNQPQHF